This T cell receptor beta chain comes out of a study of CD8 T cells in Susac syndrome. Those who served as multiple sclerosis controls were treatment-naive patients with stable or active relapsing-remitting disease. Purification of the CD8+ and CD4+ T cells relied on negative isolation, and TEMRA cells underwent FACS enrichment. The length of the CDR3 is 12 residues. CDR1 and CDR2 from the germline V gene are SQVTM and ANQGSEA. The ends lost 6 bases at V and 7 bases at J; junction bases unmatched: 6. Random hexamers served to reverse transcribe about 0.45 to 1 ug RNA. One entry per CDR3 protein, called by TCRdb with MiXCR from the immunoSEQ multiplex PCR reads. This table holds some 200,000 distinct CDR3 sequences, roughly 96% found once.

The gene calls are TRBV29-1 and TRBJ2-1; 7 bases map to TRBD1. This TCR derives from a human donor with multiple sclerosis. Sequencing was carried out using CD4+ T cells from PBMCs. CDR3 in amino acids: CSVKGAWNEQFF. The CDR3 nucleotides are TGCAGCGTAAAGGGGGCCTGGAATGAGCAGTTCTTC.